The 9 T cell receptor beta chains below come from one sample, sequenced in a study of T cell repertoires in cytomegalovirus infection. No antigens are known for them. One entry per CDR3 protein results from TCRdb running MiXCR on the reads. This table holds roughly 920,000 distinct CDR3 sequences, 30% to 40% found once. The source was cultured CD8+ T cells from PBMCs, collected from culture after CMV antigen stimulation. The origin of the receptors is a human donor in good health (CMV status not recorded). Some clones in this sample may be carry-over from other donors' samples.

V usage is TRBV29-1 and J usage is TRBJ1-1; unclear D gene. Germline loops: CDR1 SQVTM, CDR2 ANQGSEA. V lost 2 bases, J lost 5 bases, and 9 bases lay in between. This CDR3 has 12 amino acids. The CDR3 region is CSVENMDTEAFF. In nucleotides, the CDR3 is TGCAGCGTTGAAAACATGGATACTGAAGCTTTCTTT.

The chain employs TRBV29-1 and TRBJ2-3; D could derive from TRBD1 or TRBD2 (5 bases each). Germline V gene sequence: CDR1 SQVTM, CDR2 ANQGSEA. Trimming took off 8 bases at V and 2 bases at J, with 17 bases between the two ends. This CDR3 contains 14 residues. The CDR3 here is CSILGTANTDTQYF. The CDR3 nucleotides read TGCAGCATCTTAGGGACCGCCAACACAGATACGCAGTATTTT.

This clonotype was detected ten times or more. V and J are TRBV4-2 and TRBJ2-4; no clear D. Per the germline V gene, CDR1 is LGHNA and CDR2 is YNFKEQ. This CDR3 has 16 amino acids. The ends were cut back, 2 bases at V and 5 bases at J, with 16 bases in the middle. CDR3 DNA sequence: TGTGCCAGCAGCCAATACGCGACTTCGCCCCAAAACATTCAGTACTTC. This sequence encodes CASSQYATSPQNIQYF.

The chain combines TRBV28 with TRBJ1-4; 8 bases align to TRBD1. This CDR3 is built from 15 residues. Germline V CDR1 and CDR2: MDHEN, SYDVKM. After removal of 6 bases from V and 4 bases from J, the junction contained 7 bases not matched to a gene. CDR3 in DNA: TGTGCCAGCAGAGTCCTCAGGGGGCTTAATGAAAAACTGTTTTTT. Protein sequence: CASRVLRGLNEKLFF.

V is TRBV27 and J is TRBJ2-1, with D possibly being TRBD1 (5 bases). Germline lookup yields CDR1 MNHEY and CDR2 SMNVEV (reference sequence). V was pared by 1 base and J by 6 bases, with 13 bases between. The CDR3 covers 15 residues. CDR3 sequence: CASSLWAGISNEQFF. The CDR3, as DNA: TGTGCCAGCAGTTTATGGGCAGGGATCAGCAATGAGCAGTTCTTC.

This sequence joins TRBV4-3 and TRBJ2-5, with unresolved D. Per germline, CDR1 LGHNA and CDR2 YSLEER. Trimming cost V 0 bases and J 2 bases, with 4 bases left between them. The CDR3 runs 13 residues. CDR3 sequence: CASSQEQQETQYF. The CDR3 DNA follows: TGCGCCAGCAGCCAAGAGCAACAAGAGACCCAGTACTTC.

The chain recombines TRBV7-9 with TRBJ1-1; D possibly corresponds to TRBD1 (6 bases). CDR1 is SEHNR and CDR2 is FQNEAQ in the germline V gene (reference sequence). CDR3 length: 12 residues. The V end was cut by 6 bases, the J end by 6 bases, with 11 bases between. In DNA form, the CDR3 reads TGTGCCAGCAGGGCAGGGGTTGCTGAAGCTTTCTTT. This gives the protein CASRAGVAEAFF.

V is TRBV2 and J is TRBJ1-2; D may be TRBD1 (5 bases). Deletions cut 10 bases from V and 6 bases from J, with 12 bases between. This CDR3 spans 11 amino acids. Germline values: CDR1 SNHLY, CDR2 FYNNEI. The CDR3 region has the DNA TGTGCCACCCGGGCAGGGCATGGCTACACCTTC. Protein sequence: CATRAGHGYTF.

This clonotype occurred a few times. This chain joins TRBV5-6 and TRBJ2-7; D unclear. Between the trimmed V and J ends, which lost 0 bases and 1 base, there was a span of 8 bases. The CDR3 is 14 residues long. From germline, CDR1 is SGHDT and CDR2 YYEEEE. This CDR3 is CASSLAWDSYEQYF. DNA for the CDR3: TGTGCCAGCAGCTTGGCGTGGGATTCCTACGAGCAGTACTTC.